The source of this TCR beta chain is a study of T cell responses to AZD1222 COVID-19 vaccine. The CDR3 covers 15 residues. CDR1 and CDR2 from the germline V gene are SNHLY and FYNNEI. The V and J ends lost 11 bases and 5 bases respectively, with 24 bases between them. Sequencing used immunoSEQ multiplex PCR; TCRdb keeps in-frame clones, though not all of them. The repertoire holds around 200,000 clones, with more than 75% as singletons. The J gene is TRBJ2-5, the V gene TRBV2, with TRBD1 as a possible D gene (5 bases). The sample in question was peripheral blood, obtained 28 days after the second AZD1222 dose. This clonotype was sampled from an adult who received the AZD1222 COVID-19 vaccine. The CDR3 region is CAAAREPSRRETQYF. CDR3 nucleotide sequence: TGTGCCGCAGCCAGGGAACCCTCACGCCGGGAGACCCAGTACTTC.